The sequence of this T cell receptor beta chain was determined in a study of OX40 agonist ivuxolimab in advanced cancers. Study-level results: At 0.1-3.0 mg/kg, partial responders had clonal expansion among the lowest observed.

About this clone itself: The antigen is not known.

This CDR3 has 13 residues. Sequenced by immunoSEQ multiplex PCR; TCRdb stores in-frame clones only, minus some. The sample lists roughly 60,000 clones; around 87% were seen once. The sample here was CD4+ or CD8+ T cells sorted from blood, taken in a trial of the OX40 agonist ivuxolimab. This sequence joins TRBV21-1 and TRBJ2-7; the table's D call of TRBD1 was not tested on the DNA. TRBV21-1 is classified as a pseudogene. This TCR was sampled from an adult with an advanced solid tumor such as melanoma, head and neck, liver or kidney cancer. The CDR3 spells CASSNGTGPEQYF. CDR3 bases: TGTGCCAGCAGCAATGGGACAGGGCCCGAGCAGTACTTC.